A single sample gave rise to the 14 T cell receptor beta chains below, sequenced in a study of blood T cell repertoires in COVID-19. Libraries were prepared by immunoSEQ multiplex PCR; TCRdb keeps only in-frame clonotypes and omits some of them. Seen here are about 250,000 clones, around 80% observed once, and the top ten hold about 5%. The sample was PBMCs or T cells enriched from blood (not recorded which). The receptors were sampled from a man in his forties or fifties who had been exposed to COVID-19.

The chain combines TRBV18 with TRBJ2-1; D uncertain. This CDR3 contains 13 residues. Trimming shortened V by 3 bases and J by 9 bases, and 12 bases separated the two germline ends. The germline V gene encodes CDR1 KGHSH and CDR2 LQKENI. CDR3 residues: CASSPPLNGEQFF. CDR3 DNA: TGTGCCAGCTCACCCCCCCTTAACGGTGAGCAGTTCTTC.

The rearrangement uses TRBV27 and TRBJ2-7; tentatively, D is TRBD2 (6 bases). This CDR3 comprises 13 residues. Trimming shortened V by 4 bases and J by 6 bases, and 13 bases separated the two germline ends. Germline V gives CDR1 MNHEY, CDR2 SMNVEV (reference sequence). The CDR3 DNA is TGTGCCAGCAGTTACTACGGGAGTGGCGAGCAGTACTTC. Protein: CASSYYGSGEQYF.

V usage is TRBV11-2 and J usage is TRBJ1-5, with D hard to call. Germline V gene data show CDR1 as SGHAT and CDR2 as FQNNGV. The V gene lost 0 bases and the J gene lost 5 bases, with 8 bases spanning the gap. This CDR3 region has 14 residues. This CDR3 reads CASSLDLGDQPQHF. The DNA for the CDR3 is TGTGCCAGCAGCTTAGATCTAGGTGATCAGCCCCAGCATTTT.

The rearrangement joins TRBV19 to TRBJ2-7, with D maybe TRBD1 (6 bases). The CDR3 is made up of 12 amino acids. Germline CDR1 reads LNHDA; CDR2 reads SQIVND (reference sequence). V gave up 10 bases and J gave up 2 bases, with 12 bases separating them. CDR3 region: CATAGDPYEQYF. The CDR3 nucleotides read TGTGCCACCGCAGGGGACCCCTACGAGCAGTACTTC.

The CDR3 here is CASSFARDRKAPPGEKLFF. For the CDR3, the DNA is TGTGCCAGCAGCTTTGCCCGGGACAGGAAGGCTCCACCCGGGGAAAAACTGTTTTTT. The rearrangement joins TRBV12-1 to TRBJ1-4; TRBD1, the table's D call, lacks a check against the DNA. TRBV12-1 is flagged as a pseudogene. The CDR3 has 19 amino acids.

This sequence joins TRBV11-2 and TRBJ1-4; D is possibly TRBD1 (6 bases). The V and J ends lost 0 bases and 1 base respectively, with 6 bases between them. CDR3 size: 15 residues. The germline CDR1 and CDR2 sequences are SGHAT and FQNNGV. CDR3 nucleotide sequence: TGTGCCAGCAGCTTAGAAGGGGGAACTAATGAAAAACTGTTTTTT. Amino acid sequence: CASSLEGGTNEKLFF.

The chain joins TRBV5-1 to TRBJ2-7, with TRBD1 as a possible D gene (6 bases). Trimming left V 4 bases short and J 3 bases short, with 11 bases between. The CDR3 consists of 13 residues. Germline assignment: CDR1 SGHRS and CDR2 YFSETQ. CDR3 residues: CASSRTADYEQYF. The CDR3 nucleotides are TGCGCCAGCAGCAGGACAGCCGACTACGAGCAGTACTTC.

The chain couples TRBV4-2 to TRBJ2-2; a possible D gene is TRBD1 (5 bases). The CDR3 consists of 14 residues. The V end was cut by 1 base, the J end by 7 bases, with 10 bases between. The germline CDR1 and CDR2 sequences are LGHNA and YNFKEQ. Here the CDR3 reads CASSQAKGNGELFF. CDR3 nucleotide sequence: TGTGCCAGCAGCCAAGCCAAGGGGAACGGGGAGCTGTTTTTT.

V gene TRBV11-3 combines with J gene TRBJ2-3, with 7 positions matching TRBD2. There are 13 residues in the CDR3. In germline, CDR1 is SGHNT, CDR2 YENEEA. V shed 8 bases, J shed 8 bases, and the junction held 10 bases outside the gene matches. The CDR3 reads CASLGLGKVTQYF. The CDR3 DNA reads as TGTGCCAGCCTTGGACTAGGCAAAGTTACGCAGTATTTT.

The genes are TRBV30 and TRBJ1-1; D perhaps matches TRBD1 (6 bases). This CDR3 is built from 13 residues. V shed 4 bases and J shed 1 base, with 10 bases lying between them. Germline V CDR1 and CDR2: GTSNPN, SVGIG (reference sequence). CDR3 DNA sequence: TGTGCCTGGAAACACAGGGAGAACACTGAAGCTTTCTTT. Amino acids: CAWKHRENTEAFF.

The chain joins TRBV3-1 (or the pseudogene TRBV3-2) to TRBJ2-7; D uncertain. The length of the CDR3 is 15 residues. V was trimmed by 6 bases and J by 4 bases, leaving 19 bases between them. Germline V gene lookup returns CDR1 LGHDT and CDR2 YNNKEL (reference sequence). DNA for the CDR3: TGTGCCAGCAGACCCTCCTGGGCCCGCCTTTACGAGCAGTACTTC. This sequence encodes CASRPSWARLYEQYF.

V gene TRBV5-1 combines with J gene TRBJ1-6; 7 bases are a match to TRBD1. Germline values: CDR1 SGHRS, CDR2 YFSETQ. Trimming at V came to 4 bases and at J to 10 bases, leaving 8 bases not matched to a gene. There are 14 residues in the CDR3. The CDR3 is CASSGSGGDSPLHF. The CDR3 DNA is TGCGCCAGCAGCGGTTCAGGGGGAGACTCACCCCTCCACTTT.

This sequence joins TRBV7-2 and TRBJ1-5, with 7 bases identical to TRBD1. CDR3 length: 15 residues. CDR1 is SGHTA and CDR2 is FQGNSA in the germline V gene. V shed 3 bases and J 4 bases; nucleotides not matched to a gene: 6. The CDR3 spells CASSLRTGPNQPQHF. The CDR3 nucleotides read TGTGCCAGCAGCTTGAGGACAGGCCCTAATCAGCCCCAGCATTTT.

There are a few counts of this clone. V gene TRBV27 combines with J gene TRBJ2-2, with 12 bases lining up with TRBD2. The V segment lost 4 bases and the J segment 3 bases; nucleotides outside the gene matches: 6. This CDR3 spans 17 amino acids. Germline loops: CDR1 MNHEY, CDR2 SMNVEV (reference sequence). CDR3 nucleotides: TGTGCCAGCAGTTCCCTCGCTAGCGGGAGGGACACCGGGGAGCTGTTTTTT. Translation gives CASSSLASGRDTGELFF.